These 29 T cell receptor beta chains originate from one sample sequenced in a study of blood T cells in healthy people across ages. Combining a sample-barcoded 5' primer with a J-beta primer mix, a second PCR ran for roughly 7 to 11 cycles. MiXCR was run by TCRdb on the 5' RACE reads, yielding one entry per CDR3 protein. The sample has 800,000 to 950,000 distinct CDR3 sequences; about 28% are singletons. These data were also reused for a study on T cells of mothers and their children.

The specimen was blood. The receptors come from a woman aged 35 to 49 in good health.

This clonotype was observed many times. The chain recombines TRBV6-2 or TRBV6-3 with TRBJ1-2, with TRBD1 identical over 7 bases. J gave up 7 bases and V 6 bases, and 5 bases lay outside the gene matches. The CDR3 has 12 residues. Germline lookup yields CDR1 MNHEY and CDR2 SVGEGT. The DNA of the CDR3 is TGTGCCAGCAGCCCGACAGGGTTTGGCTACACCTTC. Residues: CASSPTGFGYTF.

This clonotype was picked up a small number of times. The CDR3 reads CASSLGVQGSETQYF. CDR3 nucleotide sequence: TGTGCCAGCAGCTTAGGGGTACAGGGTTCAGAGACCCAGTACTTC. V usage is TRBV11-3 and J usage is TRBJ2-5, with a possible D match to TRBD1 (6 bases). V was cut by 1 base and J by 4 bases, with 13 bases left in between. Germline lookup yields CDR1 SGHNT and CDR2 YENEEA. CDR3 size: 15 residues.

Concerning this clonotype: Being one base from a much bigger clone, this may be a read error. The DNA is left out, because the CDR3 cannot be placed on it with certainty; the CDR3 is given as TCRdb lists it. The rearrangement uses TRBV12-3 or TRBV12-4 and TRBJ2-6; the DNA was not compared with TRBD1, the D call given in the table. Ends included, the CDR3 has 16 residues. The CDR3 spells CASSFGQGTGANVRTF.

This clonotype was observed a few times. This chain links TRBV9 with TRBJ1-2; D call uncertain. V was shortened by 0 bases and J by 3 bases, with 6 bases between the two germline ends. Germline CDR1 and CDR2: SGDLS and YYNGEE. The CDR3 totals 13 residues. This chain's CDR3 is CASSVAQDYGYTF. CDR3 coding DNA: TGTGCCAGCAGCGTAGCCCAGGACTATGGCTACACCTTC.

This clonotype has only a few counts. This sequence joins TRBV3-1 and TRBJ2-7, with D possibly matching TRBD1 (5 bases). Germline V gene data show CDR1 as LGHDT and CDR2 as YNNKEL (reference sequence). The CDR3 loop spans 13 amino acids. V lost 1 base and J 4 bases, leaving 8 bases between the germline ends. The CDR3 spells CASSQGKGYEQYF. CDR3 coding DNA: TGTGCCAGCAGCCAAGGGAAGGGGTACGAGCAGTACTTC.

This clonotype was counted many times. V usage is TRBV4-3 and J usage is TRBJ2-7; the D call may be TRBD1 or TRBD2 (5 bases each). The V end lost 2 bases, the J end lost 5 bases, and 16 bases lay between the germline ends. Germline V gene sequence: CDR1 LGHNA, CDR2 YSLEER. This CDR3 is 15 amino acids long. The CDR3 bases are TGCGCCAGCAGCCAATCGCGCAGTGGGGGACACGAGCAGTACTTC. It is translated as CASSQSRSGGHEQYF.

This clonotype was counted at least ten times. The chain's CDR3 is CSARSAGGVAGANVLTF. The CDR3 region has the DNA TGCAGTGCTAGAAGTGCAGGGGGGGTCGCTGGGGCCAACGTCCTGACTTTC. The chain is built from TRBV20-1 and TRBJ2-6, with D perhaps being TRBD1 or TRBD2 (7 bases each). The CDR3 contains 17 residues. V was shortened by 2 bases and J by 2 bases, with 16 bases between the two germline ends. Germline V gene lookup returns CDR1 DFQATT and CDR2 SNEGSKA (reference sequence).

This clonotype has a handful of counts. The V and J genes are TRBV24-1 and TRBJ1-1, with TRBD1 as a possible D gene (6 bases). Germline values: CDR1 KGHDR, CDR2 SFDVKD. There are 14 residues in the CDR3. The V gene lost 6 bases and the J gene lost 2 bases, with 12 bases spanning the gap. CDR3 residues: CATSPTGRNTEAFF. The CDR3 DNA reads TGTGCCACCAGTCCCACAGGGAGAAACACTGAAGCTTTCTTT.

There are a few counts of this clonotype. The chain carries TRBV19 and TRBJ1-1; the D is unclear. The V gene lost 1 base and the J gene lost 0 bases, with 9 bases spanning the gap. The V gene's germline CDR1 is LNHDA and CDR2 SQIVND (reference sequence). The CDR3 sequence is 15 residues long. CDR3 coding DNA: TGTGCCAGTAGTATAGTTCCAGGAATGAACACTGAAGCTTTCTTT. It specifies CASSIVPGMNTEAFF.

The genes are TRBV28 and TRBJ1-1; D gene uncertain. V was trimmed by 4 bases and J by 11 bases, leaving 14 bases between them. The CDR3 has 12 amino acids. Germline CDR1 is MDHEN and CDR2 is SYDVKM. The CDR3 spells CASSYQRRTAFF. The CDR3 DNA follows: TGTGCCAGCAGTTACCAGCGGCGCACGGCTTTCTTT.

The chain combines TRBV12-3 or TRBV12-4 with TRBJ2-1; 10 nucleotides agree with TRBD2. This CDR3 is built from 17 residues. V shed 5 bases and J 8 bases; nucleotides not matched to a gene: 15. Written as DNA, the CDR3 is TGTGCCAGCAGTCCTCGACTAGCGGGCCCTGAAGCCCATGAGCAGTTCTTC. Translating it yields CASSPRLAGPEAHEQFF.

This clonotype was observed a handful of times. V usage is TRBV20-1 and J usage is TRBJ1-2; D might be TRBD1 (5 bases). The CDR3 runs to 13 residues. CDR1 is DFQATT and CDR2 is SNEGSKA in the germline V gene (reference sequence). Trimming pared 0 bases from V and 5 bases from J, leaving 10 bases between. CDR3 region: CSARDWGSYGYTF. CDR3 DNA sequence: TGCAGTGCTAGAGATTGGGGGTCGTATGGCTACACCTTC.

This clonotype appeared a single time. This may arise from a read error, as a much more abundant clone is one base away. The chain combines TRBV10-3 with TRBJ1-2; D is unresolved. The V and J ends lost 4 bases and 4 bases respectively, with 16 bases between them. There are 15 residues in the CDR3. In germline, CDR1 is ENHRY, CDR2 SYGVKD. Here the CDR3 DNA reads TGTGCCATCAGTGGGCCTACGATGCCTAGCTATGGCTACACCTTC. This codes for CAISGPTMPSYGYTF.

This clonotype was observed many times. J is TRBJ2-7 and V is TRBV20-1; 7 nucleotides align to TRBD2. The germline CDR1 and CDR2 sequences are DFQATT and SNEGSKA (reference sequence). With V trimmed by 0 bases and J by 0 bases, 5 bases remained unmatched. The CDR3 totals 15 residues. CDR3 nucleotide sequence: TGCAGTGCTAGAGATTCGACTAGCCGCTCCTACGAGCAGTACTTC. Residues: CSARDSTSRSYEQYF.

In its sample, this clonotype was seen a few times. J is TRBJ2-4 and V is TRBV21-1; the listed D gene, TRBD2, was not tested against the DNA. TRBV21-1 is a pseudogene locus. CDR3 length equals 16 residues. As DNA, the CDR3 is TGTGCCAGCAGCCTAAGAGGGCCGATAGCCAAAAACATTCAGTACTTC. Its translation is CASSLRGPIAKNIQYF.

This rearrangement joins TRBV20-1 to TRBJ2-1, with 9 bases fitting TRBD2. The CDR3 loop spans 16 amino acids. CDR1 is DFQATT, CDR2 SNEGSKA, per germline (reference sequence). The V and J ends lost 0 bases and 6 bases, in that order; junction bases with no gene match: 9. For the CDR3, the DNA is TGCAGTGCTAGAGATTGGGGGCGGGGGGGCAGCAATGAGCAGTTCTTC. This gives the protein CSARDWGRGGSNEQFF.

This clonotype was picked up a small number of times. The rearrangement joins TRBV7-9 to TRBJ2-7; possibly TRBD1 for D (5 bases). Trimming left V 1 base short and J 3 bases short, with 13 bases between. The CDR3 length is 15 residues. The germline V gene has CDR1 SEHNR and CDR2 FQNEAQ (reference sequence). CDR3 DNA sequence: TGTGCCAGCAGCTTAGGGACACCTCCTCTCTACGAGCAGTACTTC. Protein sequence: CASSLGTPPLYEQYF.

This clonotype has only a few counts. The chain carries TRBV29-1 and TRBJ1-1, with D unresolved. Trimming took 4 bases from V and 7 from J, leaving 10 bases between them. The CDR3 has 11 amino acids. Germline-derived CDR1 and CDR2 are SQVTM and ANQGSEA. This CDR3 reads CSVGAGFEAFF. For the CDR3, the DNA is TGCAGCGTTGGGGCAGGCTTTGAAGCTTTCTTT.

Ten or more counts support this clonotype. This chain joins TRBV2 and TRBJ2-7, with D possibly TRBD1 on 6 matching bases. CDR3 length: 15 amino acids. V lost 6 bases and J lost 3, with 18 bases in between. Per the germline V gene, CDR1 is SNHLY and CDR2 is FYNNEI. The CDR3 nucleotides are TGTGCCAGCAGCGAGGAGGACAGAGATGACTACGAGCAGTACTTC. Amino acid sequence: CASSEEDRDDYEQYF.

This clonotype showed up many times. The chain joins TRBV12-3 or TRBV12-4 to TRBJ2-7; no clear D gene. The CDR3 has 12 amino acids. V was trimmed by 6 bases and J by 3 bases, leaving 9 bases between them. The CDR3 region is CASSSRDYEQYF. The CDR3 region has the DNA TGTGCCAGCAGCTCCAGAGACTACGAGCAGTACTTC.

This clonotype was counted at least ten times. The DNA for the CDR3 is TGTGCCAGCAGTCTCCGCTCGAATGAAAAACTGTTTTTT. Translated: CASSLRSNEKLFF. This rearrangement joins TRBV12-3 or TRBV12-4 to TRBJ1-4; D gene ambiguous. The CDR3 is made up of 13 amino acids. V was trimmed by 5 bases and J by 5 bases, leaving 9 bases between them.

The genes are TRBV5-1 and TRBJ2-6, with 7 bases fitting TRBD2. V lost 4 bases, J lost 2 bases, and 6 bases stayed unmatched. The germline CDR1 and CDR2 sequences are SGHRS and YFSETQ. The CDR3 sequence is 16 residues long. The CDR3 here is CASSNQAGAGANVLTF. The DNA for the CDR3 is TGCGCCAGCAGCAACCAGGCGGGGGCTGGGGCCAACGTCCTGACTTTC.

This clonotype was observed many times. The gene calls are TRBV12-3 or TRBV12-4 and TRBJ2-7, with D possibly being TRBD1 or TRBD2 (7 bases each). The V end lost 6 bases, the J end lost 4 bases, and 16 bases lay between the germline ends. The CDR3 is made up of 14 amino acids. CDR3 DNA sequence: TGTGCCAGCAGCCAAAACAGGGGAGGGTACGAGCAGTACTTC. It specifies CASSQNRGGYEQYF.

The rearrangement joins TRBV10-3 to TRBJ2-1; D may be TRBD2 (6 bases). CDR3 length equals 16 residues. V was pared by 3 bases and J by 7 bases, with 19 bases between. Germline V CDR1 and CDR2: ENHRY, SYGVKD. CDR3: CAISEGVAGGTNEQFF. The DNA of the CDR3 is TGTGCCATCAGTGAAGGAGTCGCCGGAGGGACGAATGAGCAGTTCTTC.

This clonotype was recorded a few times. The chain recombines TRBV29-1 with TRBJ1-5; possible D gene TRBD1, 5 bases. V dropped 4 bases and J dropped 4 bases, with 11 bases sitting between them. This CDR3 has 13 residues. Looked up from germline, CDR1 is SQVTM and CDR2 is ANQGSEA. CDR3 protein: CSVVWGGNQPQHF. The CDR3 DNA reads TGCAGCGTTGTTTGGGGCGGGAATCAGCCCCAGCATTTT.

Comments on this clonotype: This could be a read error, since a much larger clone is one nucleotide away. The V and J genes are TRBV12-3 or TRBV12-4 and TRBJ2-3; TRBD1 agrees at 7 bases. This CDR3 has 15 amino acids. The DNA for the CDR3 is TGTGCCAGCAGTTCCGGGACAGCGCACACAGATGCGCAGTATTTT. This encodes CASSSGTAHTDAQYF.

In its sample, this clonotype was seen many times. The chain carries TRBV20-1 and TRBJ2-3; D perhaps matches TRBD1 (6 bases). Germline V gene sequence: CDR1 DFQATT, CDR2 SNEGSKA (reference sequence). The CDR3 consists of 14 residues. Trimming left V 4 bases short and J 5 bases short, with 16 bases between. The CDR3 sequence is CSAITGSQGDTQYF. The CDR3 coding sequence is TGCAGTGCTATAACAGGGTCCCAGGGAGATACGCAGTATTTT.

This clonotype was detected only a few times. The V and J genes are TRBV7-2 and TRBJ2-1; possibly TRBD1 or TRBD2 for D (5 bases each). This CDR3 is 17 amino acids long. Germline values: CDR1 SGHTA, CDR2 FQGNSA. The V gene lost 5 bases and the J gene lost 0 bases, with 17 bases spanning the gap. In DNA, the CDR3 is TGTGCCAGCAGCGGCCGACGAGGGGAGAGCTCCTACAATGAGCAGTTCTTC. It specifies CASSGRRGESSYNEQFF.

This clonotype was seen only a few times. This chain uses TRBV18 with TRBJ2-1; 8 bases align to TRBD1. J was trimmed by 6 bases and V by 3 bases; bases with no gene match: 7. CDR1 is KGHSH, CDR2 LQKENI, per germline. This CDR3 region has 15 residues. The CDR3 region has the DNA TGTGCCAGCTCACCGTGGGACAGGAAGAGCAATGAGCAGTTCTTC. This encodes CASSPWDRKSNEQFF.